These 25 T cell receptor beta chains share one sample of origin, sequenced in a study of T-cell reconstitution after alpha-beta-depleted transplantation in children. Unique molecular identifiers were incorporated during preparation of the TCRbeta library. TCRdb re-called the PCR reads through MiXCR, storing one row per CDR3 protein. Among about 460,000 distinct CDR3 sequences listed, under 12% were seen once. The sequenced sample was PBMCs, obtained before TCRalphabeta/CD19-depleted stem cell transplant. These receptors were collected from a child younger than 10 with inherited bone marrow failure, due to receive a stem cell transplant.

Ten or more counts support this clonotype. This chain's CDR3 is CASSYSIGVNTEAFF. CDR3 DNA sequence: TGTGCCAGCAGTTATTCCATTGGGGTAAACACTGAAGCTTTCTTT. This chain links TRBV6-9 with TRBJ1-1; D is unclear. The CDR3 sequence is 15 residues long. Germline V gene data show CDR1 as MNHGY and CDR2 as SVAAGI. The germline V and J ends were trimmed by 0 bases and 2 bases, with 10 bases remaining between them.

This clonotype has ten or more counts. The gene calls are TRBV12-3 or TRBV12-4 and TRBJ2-7; 8 bases are a match to TRBD1. The CDR3 contains 14 residues. The junction had 10 bases not matched to a gene; V was cut back by 6 bases and J by 6 bases. The CDR3 sequence is CASSSTGGTGEQYF. CDR3 DNA: TGTGCCAGCAGCTCAACAGGGGGGACAGGCGAGCAGTACTTC.

The chain joins TRBV30 to TRBJ2-7, with TRBD1 as a possible D gene (6 bases). The CDR3 totals 12 residues. The V and J ends lost 8 bases and 3 bases respectively, with 14 bases between them. Per the germline V gene, CDR1 is GTSNPN and CDR2 is SVGIG (reference sequence). The CDR3 DNA reads as TGTGCCCTACAGGGTGGGCGCTACGAGCAGTACTTC. Its translation is CALQGGRYEQYF.

The chain employs TRBV11-1 and TRBJ2-3; D tentatively reads TRBD1 or TRBD2 (5 bases each). The CDR3 is made up of 17 amino acids. CDR1 and CDR2 (germline): SGHAT, FQDESV (reference sequence). The ends were cut back, 7 bases at V and 3 bases at J, with 23 bases in the middle. This CDR3 is CASISLVPGIGTDTQYF. CDR3 nucleotides: TGTGCCAGCATCTCACTAGTACCAGGGATTGGGACAGATACGCAGTATTTT.

This clonotype came up many times. The CDR3 reads CASSVAPGNYGYTF. CDR3 nucleotides: TGTGCCAGCAGCGTAGCTCCAGGAAACTATGGCTACACCTTC. This chain joins TRBV9 and TRBJ1-2; D gene uncertain. Germline V CDR1 and CDR2: SGDLS, YYNGEE. There are 14 residues in the CDR3. The germline V and J ends were trimmed by 0 bases and 2 bases, with 8 bases remaining between them.

This clonotype appeared many times. This chain connects TRBV11-3 to TRBJ2-1, with 10 bases matching TRBD2. V shed 3 bases and J 10 bases; nucleotides not matched to a gene: 6. Germline CDR1 is SGHNT and CDR2 is YENEEA. The CDR3 spans 14 residues. CDR3 sequence: CASSFTGLAAEQFF. The CDR3 coding sequence is TGTGCCAGCAGCTTCACTGGACTAGCGGCAGAGCAGTTCTTC.

In regard to this clonotype: Being one base from a much bigger clone, this may be a read error. This chain joins TRBV20-1 and TRBJ2-2, with D possibly being TRBD2 (6 bases). This CDR3 comprises 18 residues. Per the germline V gene, CDR1 is DFQATT and CDR2 is SNEGSKA (reference sequence). The CDR3 is CCARVDNRDFLKGGELFF. In DNA form, the CDR3 reads TGCTGTGCTAGAGTCGATAACCGGGACTTCCTAAAGGGCGGGGAGCTGTTTTTT.

This clonotype has a count of ten or more. The CDR3 DNA is TGTGCCAGTAGTATTGGGGCGAACACTGAAGCTTTCTTT. Protein product: CASSIGANTEAFF. The chain is built from TRBV19 and TRBJ1-1, with D possibly matching TRBD1 (5 bases). V gave up 3 bases and J gave up 1 base, with 6 bases separating them. The CDR3 contains 13 residues. The germline V gene encodes CDR1 LNHDA and CDR2 SQIVND (reference sequence).

With respect to this clonotype: This may be a read error, as it is one base from a much larger clone. The chain has TRBV21-1 and TRBJ2-5; TRBD1, the D gene given by the table, was not confirmed from the DNA. TRBV21-1 is a listed pseudogene. The length of the CDR3 is 16 residues. The CDR3, as DNA: TGTGCCAGCAGCGGGCGGGGACAGGACTACCAAGAGACCCAGTACTTC. The encoded protein is CASSGRGQDYQETQYF.

This clonotype was observed a few times. A junction boundary mismatches the germline segment, possibly from a read error. The chain carries TRBV3-1 and TRBJ2-1; no definite D call. The length of the CDR3 is 17 residues. CDR1 and CDR2 from the germline V gene are LGHDT and YNNKEL (reference sequence). CDR3 protein: CAISQVLSIIVNNEQFF. In DNA form, the CDR3 reads TGTGCCATCAGCCAAGTACTCTCAATTATAGTAAACAATGAGCAGTTCTTC.

This clonotype was counted only a few times. The V and J genes are TRBV5-6 and TRBJ2-7; D gene unclear. With 1 base removed from V and 8 bases from J, the gap between germline ends came to 10 bases. The CDR3 consists of 12 residues. The V gene's germline CDR1 is SGHDT and CDR2 YYEEEE. CDR3 DNA: TGTGCCAGCAGCTTGCTCCAGTACCAGCAGTACTTC. Translation gives CASSLLQYQQYF.

This clonotype was seen only once. This sequence joins TRBV14 and TRBJ2-7; either TRBD1 or TRBD2 may fit D (5 bases each). The CDR3 length is 16 residues. Trimming took off 0 bases at V and 0 bases at J, with 12 bases between the two ends. Germline V gives CDR1 SGHDN, CDR2 FVKESK. The CDR3 DNA reads as TGTGCCAGCAGCCAAGAACGGGGACGGGCCTCCTACGAGCAGTACTTC. This gives the protein CASSQERGRASYEQYF.

This clonotype was observed many times. This chain uses TRBV7-2 with TRBJ2-7; weak D call: TRBD1 (5 bases). In germline, CDR1 is SGHTA, CDR2 FQGNSA. This CDR3 has 14 residues. The ends were cut back, 5 bases at V and 6 bases at J, with 17 bases in the middle. The CDR3 sequence: CASSPRRARSEQYF. Here the CDR3 DNA reads TGTGCCAGCAGCCCCCGCAGGGCTCGGAGCGAGCAGTACTTC.

This clonotype was recorded at least ten times. The V gene is TRBV12-3 or TRBV12-4, the J gene TRBJ2-3; 9 nucleotides line up with TRBD1. There are 15 residues in the CDR3. The V segment lost 5 bases and the J segment 3 bases; nucleotides outside the gene matches: 6. This CDR3 reads CASSIGQGRTDTQYF. The CDR3 nucleotides are TGTGCCAGCAGTATAGGACAGGGGCGGACAGATACGCAGTATTTT.

This clonotype appeared many times. The chain couples TRBV3-1 to TRBJ2-7; 8 bases map to TRBD1. CDR1 is LGHDT and CDR2 is YNNKEL in the germline V gene (reference sequence). The CDR3 spans 14 residues. V trimming: 3 bases; J trimming: 3 bases; junction bases outside the gene matches: 4. The CDR3 is CASSHGTGHYEQYF. CDR3 in DNA: TGTGCCAGCAGCCACGGGACAGGTCACTACGAGCAGTACTTC.

There are many counts of this clonotype. The V and J genes are TRBV4-3 and TRBJ1-6, with D uncertain. CDR3 size: 13 residues. The V end lost 11 bases, the J end lost 6 bases, and 14 bases lay between the germline ends. From germline, CDR1 is LGHNA and CDR2 YSLEER. CDR3 DNA sequence: TGCGCCGCAAGCTGGGGAACTAATTCACCCCTCCACTTT. This sequence encodes CAASWGTNSPLHF.

This clonotype was counted a few times. CDR3 DNA: TGTGCCAGCAGCTTAGTGGGCACACGTAGCGGCTACACCTTC. It specifies CASSLVGTRSGYTF. The chain has TRBV7-2 and TRBJ1-2; no clear D. Germline CDR1 SGHTA, CDR2 FQGNSA. V lost 1 base and J lost 8, with 14 bases in between. The CDR3 consists of 14 residues. The full variable domain, completed using reference TRBV7-2 and TRBJ1-2, is GAGVSQSPSNKVTEKGKDVELRCDPISGHTALYWYRQSLGQGLEFLIYFQGNSAPDKSGLPSDRFSAERTGGSVSTLTIQRTQQEDSAVYLCASSLVGTRSGYTFGSGTRLTVV.

This clonotype was detected many times. The chain links TRBV14 to TRBJ1-1; D uncertain. The germline V and J ends were trimmed by 1 base and 7 bases, with 10 bases remaining between them. Looked up from germline, CDR1 is SGHDN and CDR2 is FVKESK. The CDR3 is 13 amino acids. The DNA for the CDR3 is TGTGCCAGCAGCCAAGCACGGGGTGGTGAAGCTTTCTTT. The encoded protein is CASSQARGGEAFF.

This clonotype came up many times. V is TRBV7-2 and J is TRBJ1-4; no firm D call. Germline loops: CDR1 SGHTA, CDR2 FQGNSA. The CDR3 is 13 residues long. V lost 2 bases, J lost 8 bases, and 9 bases lay in between. The CDR3 DNA is TGTGCCAGCAGCTTAAGGGCCGAGGAAAAACTGTTTTTT. This codes for CASSLRAEEKLFF.

The table lists this clonotype with a few counts. The J gene is TRBJ2-7, the V gene TRBV20-1, with D possibly matching TRBD1 (6 bases). Trimming shortened V by 0 bases and J by 2 bases, and 17 bases separated the two germline ends. CDR1 is DFQATT and CDR2 is SNEGSKA in the germline V gene (reference sequence). This CDR3 comprises 16 residues. The CDR3 protein is CSARDRVGAVPYEQYF. The CDR3 DNA reads as TGCAGTGCTAGAGACCGTGTGGGGGCAGTTCCCTACGAGCAGTACTTC.

This clonotype was detected ten times or more. This chain's CDR3 is CASSLRAPDTQYF. CDR3 sequence (DNA): TGTGCCAGCAGCTTACGAGCCCCAGATACGCAGTATTTT. The gene calls are TRBV11-2 and TRBJ2-3; D is ambiguous. Germline V CDR1 and CDR2: SGHAT, FQNNGV. The CDR3 has 13 amino acids. V was clipped by 2 bases and J by 4 bases, with 7 bases between them.

This clonotype appeared many times. This rearrangement joins TRBV27 to TRBJ1-2; D is unclear. Looked up from germline, CDR1 is MNHEY and CDR2 is SMNVEV (reference sequence). Between the trimmed V and J ends, which lost 3 bases and 8 bases, there was a span of 10 bases. The CDR3 has 12 residues. The CDR3 is CASSFPGGGYTF. CDR3 nucleotide sequence: TGTGCCAGCAGTTTCCCAGGTGGAGGCTACACCTTC.

This clonotype was detected many times. This chain links TRBV12-3 or TRBV12-4 with TRBJ2-3; TRBD2 aligns across 11 bases. This CDR3 is 17 amino acids long. Trimming removed 3 bases from V and 1 base from J; junction bases left unmatched: 6. CDR3 amino acids: CASSFRLAGGRTDTQYF. CDR3 coding DNA: TGTGCCAGCAGTTTCCGCCTAGCGGGAGGCCGCACAGATACGCAGTATTTT.

This clonotype was recorded a few times. V is TRBV10-3 and J is TRBJ2-6; 7 bases align to TRBD1. The CDR3 extends over 16 amino acids. V lost 8 bases to trimming and J lost 4 bases; unmatched junction nucleotides: 11. Germline-derived CDR1 and CDR2 are ENHRY and SYGVKD. CDR3 sequence reads: CAIGQVFPPGANVLTF. Here the CDR3 DNA reads TGTGCCATCGGACAGGTTTTCCCCCCGGGGGCCAACGTCCTGACTTTC.

A word on this clonotype: This may stem from a read error, because a much larger clone lies one nucleotide away. The J gene is TRBJ2-2, the V gene TRBV10-3, with a tentative D call TRBD2 (5 bases). This CDR3 has 16 amino acids. The germline gives CDR1 ENHRY, CDR2 SYGVKD. The CDR3 bases are TGTGCCATCAGTGATATAGGGCAGTCGAACACCGGGGAGCCGTTTTTT. This gives the protein CAISDIGQSNTGEPFF.